The TCR beta chain described here comes from a study of T cells in localized non-small cell lung cancer. Findings and limits, study-wide: Compared with tumor, uninvolved adjacent lung displayed greater T cell clonality, ranking highest overall. Paired adjacent lung recovered a median around 59 of the top 100 tumor clones. Owing to sequencing of a solitary tumor region, heterogeneity cannot be discounted. Longer overall survival was seen with higher T cell density measured in blood.

Data came from immunoSEQ multiplex PCR; TCRdb stores just in-frame clones and leaves some out. Of about 82,000 clones in the sample, around 81% were seen once. As concerns this clone: Its antigen is still unknown.

Looked up from germline, CDR1 is SGHRS and CDR2 is YFSETQ. This CDR3 is built from 12 residues. V lost 4 bases and J lost 7; bases outside the gene matches: 4. This sequence originates from a man aged 40 to 70 with stage II squamous cell lung carcinoma. Sequencing was performed on PBMCs, taken before any cancer treatment. The chain has TRBV5-1 and TRBJ2-7; 8 bases line up with TRBD1. The CDR3 coding sequence is TGCGCCAGCAGCCGACAGGGGCTGGAGCAGTACTTC. This gives the protein CASSRQGLEQYF.